The source of this TCR beta chain is a study of glioma-infiltrating T cells (dated by TCRdb to 2016 to 2017). With regard to the full study: Glioma tissue, non-neoplastic brain tissue and matched peripheral blood mononuclear cells were used as sources from which TCR alpha- and beta-chain repertoires were sequenced. To measure how far tissue and blood T-cell populations diverged, each tissue-infiltrating repertoire was compared against the peripheral blood repertoire of the same patient. Three low-grade glioma patients, several primary glioblastoma patients, and three non-glioma patients who contributed non-neoplastic brain tissue made up the paired cohort.

TCR alpha and beta CDR3 regions were amplified with the iRepertoire nested amplicon-rescue multiplex PCR (arm-PCR) platform from RNA. The input for one-step reverse transcription and amplification was about 85-400 ng of either tissue mRNA or PBMC total RNA. After bead purification, a secondary multiplex PCR added Illumina adapters, and libraries were gel-purified between 200 and 400 bp. The libraries contained internal 6-nucleotide barcodes that were used for demultiplexing. The libraries were sequenced on an Illumina MiSeq using 2x220 or 2x250 nucleotide paired-end reads. As for the authors' bioinformatics: Paired reads were merged using FLASH 1.2.11 and aligned with BWA-MEM to the GRCh37 human genome, and TRA and TRB reads were then extracted. For V and J assignment, an IMGT-derived reference of cassette sequences and CDR3 motifs that included pseudogenes was used. Reads were translated in three frames, and productive CDR3s were defined by a C…FGXG motif without stop codons. A clonotype was defined as a unique combination of a V-J cassette pair and a CDR3 amino acid sequence. Hamming distance filtering was applied to reads, with thresholds set by the sequence error rate of each sample in mapped regions. TCRdb reprocessed the public reads (quality trimming at Q25 with fastp, clone calling with MiXCR) and kept in-frame beta chains. Rows with a matching CDR3 protein are joined into one entry that keeps the most common DNA and genes. V and J calls and clone size were set by TCRdb, not the authors. The sample includes roughly 120,000 distinct CDR3 sequences, with roughly 24% observed a single time. In total, the top ten clones hold 12% to 15% of the sample.

Ten or more counts support this clonotype. What this receptor recognizes is not known. The sample holds no much larger clone one base away, and base qualities are not on file. Trimming accounts for 6 bases at V and 0 bases at J, while the number of junction bases matched to no gene is 4. Based on the germline V gene, the CDR1 and CDR2 sequences are MNHNS and SASEGT. Counted from cysteine to phenylalanine, this CDR3 has 15 amino acids. Only the CDR3 region is kept as DNA, spanning 45 bases read in frame from base 1. The investigation overall reported the following: Group comparisons were based on small numbers of patients: three non-neoplastic, three low-grade glioma and about 8 glioblastoma patients. Tissue and blood shared very few CDR3 sequences, a result attributed to high CDR3 diversity and limited sampling. VJ-independent divergence between tissue and blood was below expectation in non-neoplastic patients but above expectation in all gliomas, especially low-grade gliomas.

This receptor was taken from a human donor with low-grade glioma or glioblastoma, undergoing nonglioma brain surgery, or in good health (not recorded which). The V and J segments used are TRBV6-1 and TRBJ2-7, with TRBD1 identical over 11 junction bases. Sequencing was performed on glioma tissue, nonneoplastic brain tissue, or PBMCs (not recorded which). The CDR3 amino acid sequence is: CASRGQGAGSYEQYF. The sequenced DNA: TGTGCCAGCAGAGGACAGGGGGCGGGCTCCTACGAGCAGTACTTC.